The table lists the clone carrying this TCR beta chain with many counts. No antigen is known for it. TCR beta CDR3 regions were amplified from RNA. The HTBI primer set drove a first-round RT-PCR of the TCR CDR3. TCRdb analysed the multiplex PCR reads with MiXCR anew, one entry per CDR3 protein. The sample consists of around 620,000 distinct CDR3 sequences, 14% of them appearing once. Germline V gene lookup returns CDR1 MDHEN and CDR2 SYDVKM. J gave up 5 bases and V 5 bases, and 12 bases lay outside the gene matches. The CDR3 runs to 15 residues. This entry comes from a study of T cells in Graves' hyperthyroidism and ophthalmopathy. Regarding the study as a whole: Ophthalmopathy was predicted by the model a median of 6.5 months ahead of onset.

Thyroid ultrasound and orbital computed tomography, with clinical symptoms and serum thyroxine and TRAb, informed diagnoses. Sequencing was done on a sample of blood. This clonotype was obtained from a young woman with Graves' ophthalmopathy. J is TRBJ2-7 and V is TRBV28, with 7 bases that match TRBD1. The CDR3 nucleotides read TGTGCCAGCAGTATTCCGCGAGGGGGCAGGGACGAGCAGTACTTC. This sequence encodes CASSIPRGGRDEQYF. The complete variable domain, with remaining parts taken from reference TRBV28 and TRBJ2-7, reads DVKVTQSSRYLVKRTGEKVFLECVQDMDHENMFWYRQDPGLGLRLIYFSYDVKMKEKGDIPEGYSVSREKKERFSLILESASTNQTSMYLCASSIPRGGRDEQYFGPGTRLTVT.